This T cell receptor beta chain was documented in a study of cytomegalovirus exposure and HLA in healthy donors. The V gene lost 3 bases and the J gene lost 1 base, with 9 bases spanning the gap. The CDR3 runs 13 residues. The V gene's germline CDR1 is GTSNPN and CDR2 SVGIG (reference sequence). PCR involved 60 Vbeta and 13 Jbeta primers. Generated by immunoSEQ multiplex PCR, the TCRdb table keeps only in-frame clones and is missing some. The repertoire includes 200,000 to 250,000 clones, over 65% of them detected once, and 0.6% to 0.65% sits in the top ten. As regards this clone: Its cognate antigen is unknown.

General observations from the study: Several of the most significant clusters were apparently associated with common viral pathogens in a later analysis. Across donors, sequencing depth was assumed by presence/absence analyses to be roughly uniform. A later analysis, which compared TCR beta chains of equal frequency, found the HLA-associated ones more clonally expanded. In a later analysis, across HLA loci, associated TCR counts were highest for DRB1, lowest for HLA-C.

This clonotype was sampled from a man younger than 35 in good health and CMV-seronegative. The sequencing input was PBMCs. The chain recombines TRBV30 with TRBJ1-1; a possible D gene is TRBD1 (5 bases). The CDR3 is CAWSRGKNTEAFF. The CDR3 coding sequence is TGTGCCTGGAGCCGGGGGAAGAACACTGAAGCTTTCTTT.